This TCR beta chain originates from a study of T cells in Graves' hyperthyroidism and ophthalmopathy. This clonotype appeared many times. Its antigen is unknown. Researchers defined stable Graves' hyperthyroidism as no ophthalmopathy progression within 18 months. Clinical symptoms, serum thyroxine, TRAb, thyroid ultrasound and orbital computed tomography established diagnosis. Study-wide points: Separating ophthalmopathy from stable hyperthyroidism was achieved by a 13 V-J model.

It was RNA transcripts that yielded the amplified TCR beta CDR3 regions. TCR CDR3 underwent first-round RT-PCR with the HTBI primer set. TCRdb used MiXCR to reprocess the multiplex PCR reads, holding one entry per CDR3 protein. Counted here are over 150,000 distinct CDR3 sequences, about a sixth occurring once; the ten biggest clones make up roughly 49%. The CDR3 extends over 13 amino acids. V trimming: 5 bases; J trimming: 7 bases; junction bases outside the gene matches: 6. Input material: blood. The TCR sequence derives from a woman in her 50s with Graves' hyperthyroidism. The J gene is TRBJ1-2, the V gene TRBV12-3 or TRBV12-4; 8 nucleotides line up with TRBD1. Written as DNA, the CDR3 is TGTGCCAGCAGTCTGCAGGGGGCAGGTGGCTACACCTTC. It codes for CASSLQGAGGYTF.